The 24 T cell receptor beta chains presented below share a single source sample, sequenced in a study of shared clonotypes between healthy human individuals (dated by TCRdb to about 2020). Preparation of the library involved the immunoSEQ multiplex PCR assay. Not all clones reach the TCRdb copy of this immuneACCESS table, which keeps in-frame sequences only. Checked studies attribute under half of the gap to unresolved V genes and leave the rest unexplained. The sample profile shows roughly 2.5 million clones; more than 90% of them were found once. The ten most abundant clones make up roughly 0.15% of the sample. What was sequenced was naive CD4+ T cells sorted from blood. According to the study, the label for this sample's cell subset or site signals: CD45RA+ positively selected. These receptors all stem from a man aged 18 to 29 in good health.

As to this clone: Other DNA sequences within the sample encode an identical CDR3. The CDR3 nucleotides read TGTGCCAGCAGCTTAGCCCCCCGACTAGCGGGGGCCTACGAGCAGTACTTC. The encoded protein is CASSLAPRLAGAYEQYF. The chain joins TRBV7-2 to TRBJ2-7, with TRBD2 identical over 12 bases. The CDR3 has 17 residues. Germline loops: CDR1 SGHTA, CDR2 FQGNSA. Germline trimming cut 0 bases from V and 2 bases from J; bases unmatched to any gene: 5.

The chain joins TRBV19 to TRBJ1-1; D gene unclear. The germline V and J ends were trimmed by 4 bases and 2 bases, with 5 bases remaining between them. Germline lookup yields CDR1 LNHDA and CDR2 SQIVND (reference sequence). This CDR3 contains 12 residues. The CDR3 here is CASSKVNTEAFF. DNA for the CDR3: TGTGCCAGTAGTAAAGTTAACACTGAAGCTTTCTTT.

The rearrangement joins TRBV2 to TRBJ2-3; D is unresolved. Looked up from germline, CDR1 is SNHLY and CDR2 is FYNNEI. The CDR3 is 11 amino acids. V was cut by 3 bases and J by 6 bases, with 4 bases left in between. The CDR3 spells CASSEVDTQYF. CDR3 DNA: TGTGCCAGCAGTGAGGTTGATACGCAGTATTTT.

The chain uses TRBV28 and TRBJ1-2; TRBD1 aligns across 9 bases. Per the germline V gene, CDR1 is MDHEN and CDR2 is SYDVKM. With V trimmed by 9 bases and J by 5 bases, 16 bases remained unmatched. This CDR3 spans 16 amino acids. The CDR3 loop reads CASSGSGTGYVYGYTF. CDR3 coding DNA: TGTGCCAGTTCGGGATCCGGGACAGGGTATGTTTATGGCTACACCTTC.

J is TRBJ1-2 and V is TRBV14; 7 positions agree with TRBD1. V gave up 2 bases and J gave up 7 bases; unmatched junction bases: 4. From germline, CDR1 is SGHDN and CDR2 FVKESK. CDR3 length: 13 amino acids. The chain's CDR3 is CASSQWTGGGYTF. The CDR3 nucleotides read TGTGCCAGCAGCCAATGGACAGGAGGTGGCTACACCTTC.

The V gene is TRBV5-5, the J gene TRBJ2-7; maybe TRBD1 (6 bases). The V and J ends lost 2 bases and 3 bases respectively, with 9 bases between them. The length of the CDR3 is 13 residues. Germline assignment: CDR1 SGHKS and CDR2 YYEKEE (reference sequence). The CDR3 here is CASSLQGDYEQYF. Here the CDR3 DNA reads TGTGCCAGCAGCTTACAGGGAGACTACGAGCAGTACTTC.

The chain combines TRBV18 with TRBJ2-7; 10 bases fit TRBD2. This CDR3 spans 15 amino acids. The junction had 5 bases not matched to a gene; V was cut back by 1 base and J by 5 bases. In germline, CDR1 is KGHSH, CDR2 LQKENI. The CDR3 spells CASSPRTAGGNEQYF. CDR3 bases: TGTGCCAGCTCACCACGTACAGCGGGAGGGAACGAGCAGTACTTC. The whole variable domain, filled in from reference TRBV18 and TRBJ2-7, reads NAGVMQNPRHLVRRRGQEARLRCSPMKGHSHVYWYRQLPEEGLKFMVYLQKENIIDESGMPKERFSAEFPKEGPSILRIQQVVRGDSAAYFCASSPRTAGGNEQYFGPGTRLTVT.

This chain links TRBV6-5 with TRBJ2-7; maybe TRBD2 (5 bases). The V gene lost 0 bases and the J gene lost 4 bases, with 13 bases spanning the gap. CDR3 size: 15 residues. Germline V CDR1 and CDR2: MNHEY, SVGAGI. The CDR3 DNA reads TGTGCCAGCAGTTACTCGACCCGGGATGGGTACGAGCAGTACTTC. Encoded protein: CASSYSTRDGYEQYF.

The chain joins TRBV11-2 to TRBJ2-1, with D possibly matching TRBD1 (6 bases). With 4 bases removed from V and 4 bases from J, the gap between germline ends came to 14 bases. CDR3 size: 15 residues. The germline V gene has CDR1 SGHAT and CDR2 FQNNGV. The CDR3 coding sequence is TGTGCCAGCAGCTCCCTTAAGGGGGATTACAATGAGCAGTTCTTC. As protein: CASSSLKGDYNEQFF.

J is TRBJ1-1 and V is TRBV6-1, with unresolved D. CDR1 and CDR2 (germline): MNHNS, SASEGT. Trimming took off 5 bases at V and 7 bases at J, with 14 bases between the two ends. This CDR3 region has 13 residues. CDR3 protein: CASSQVDGFEAFF. DNA of the CDR3: TGTGCCAGCAGTCAAGTCGATGGGTTTGAAGCTTTCTTT.

This chain connects TRBV4-1 to TRBJ1-1; D is unresolved. V lost 3 bases to trimming and J lost 5 bases, with 10 bases between them. The CDR3 totals 13 residues. Germline-derived CDR1 and CDR2 are MGHRA and YSYEKL. The CDR3 is CASSQAGWTEAFF. DNA for the CDR3: TGCGCCAGCAGCCAGGCCGGATGGACTGAAGCTTTCTTT.

The V call is TRBV5-1, the J call TRBJ1-1, with TRBD1 matching 7 bases. The V and J ends lost 2 bases and 3 bases, in that order; junction bases with no gene match: 13. The CDR3 consists of 17 residues. In germline, CDR1 is SGHRS, CDR2 YFSETQ. The CDR3 region has the DNA TGCGCCAGCAGCTTTACCGGGACAGTACCGAGGGACACTGAAGCTTTCTTT. It codes for CASSFTGTVPRDTEAFF. Together with reference TRBV5-1 and TRBJ1-1, the CDR3 gives the full variable domain: KAGVTQTPRYLIKTRGQQVTLSCSPISGHRSVSWYQQTPGQGLQFLFEYFSETQRNKGNFPGRFSGRQFSNSRSEMNVSTLELGDSALYLCASSFTGTVPRDTEAFFGQGTRLTVV.

This chain links TRBV7-2 with TRBJ2-3, with 14 bases matching TRBD2. Germline assignment: CDR1 SGHTA and CDR2 FQGNSA. The CDR3 covers 19 residues. After removal of 1 base from V and 0 bases from J, the junction contained 6 bases not matched to a gene. The CDR3 is CASSLGGLAGAVSTDTQYF. In DNA, the CDR3 is TGTGCCAGCAGCTTAGGGGGACTAGCGGGAGCAGTAAGCACAGATACGCAGTATTTT.

The chain couples TRBV5-8 to TRBJ2-1; 12 bases map to TRBD2. The length of the CDR3 is 17 residues. V lost 0 bases, J lost 8 bases, and 9 bases stayed unmatched. CDR1 and CDR2 from the germline V gene are SGHTS and YDEGEE. The CDR3 DNA reads TGTGCCAGCAGCTTGGCGCTAGCGGGGGGGCGTGTGGATGAGCAGTTCTTC. It translates to CASSLALAGGRVDEQFF.

The V gene is TRBV18, the J gene TRBJ1-6, with D tentatively TRBD1 (5 bases). This CDR3 is built from 15 residues. V was pared by 6 bases and J by 10 bases, with 19 bases between. Germline V gene sequence: CDR1 KGHSH, CDR2 LQKENI. As DNA, the CDR3 is TGTGCCAGCTCGCCGTCTGACAGTGCGCTCTCACCCCTCCACTTT. Protein sequence: CASSPSDSALSPLHF.

The chain is built from TRBV5-1 and TRBJ2-1; 9 nucleotides line up with TRBD2. This CDR3 comprises 16 residues. Germline-derived CDR1 and CDR2 are SGHRS and YFSETQ. Trimming at V came to 3 bases and at J to 1 base, leaving 5 bases not matched to a gene. This CDR3 is CASSSSTSGSYNEQFF. CDR3 DNA sequence: TGCGCCAGCAGCTCCTCGACTAGCGGTTCCTACAATGAGCAGTTCTTC.

The rearrangement links TRBV18 to TRBJ2-3; D is unclear. The germline V gene encodes CDR1 KGHSH and CDR2 LQKENI. Between the trimmed V and J ends, which lost 3 bases and 10 bases, there was a span of 2 bases. The CDR3 loop spans 9 amino acids. CDR3 loop: CASSPPQYF. The CDR3 DNA reads TGTGCCAGCTCACCCCCGCAGTATTTT.

Turning to this clone: The sample contains more than one DNA sequence encoding this CDR3. The rearrangement joins TRBV2 to TRBJ1-5; possible D gene TRBD1, 6 bases. This CDR3 spans 14 amino acids. CDR1 and CDR2 from the germline V gene are SNHLY and FYNNEI. The V gene lost 3 bases and the J gene lost 6 bases, with 12 bases spanning the gap. CDR3 protein: CASSEEQGSQPQHF. As DNA, the CDR3 is TGTGCCAGCAGTGAGGAGCAGGGGTCTCAGCCCCAGCATTTT.

The count of this clone is one. The rearrangement uses TRBV9 and TRBJ1-6, with 7 nucleotides matching TRBD1. The trim removed 2 bases at V and 0 bases at J, leaving 5 bases unmatched. The V gene's germline CDR1 is SGDLS and CDR2 YYNGEE. The CDR3 consists of 17 residues. CDR3 sequence (DNA): TGTGCCAGCAGCGTTCAGGACAGGAGCTCCTATAATTCACCCCTCCACTTT. This codes for CASSVQDRSSYNSPLHF.

This clone was recorded once. This sequence joins TRBV6-1 and TRBJ2-2, with TRBD2 matching 9 bases. After removal of 2 bases from V and 13 bases from J, the junction contained 8 bases not matched to a gene. The CDR3 covers 14 residues. Germline loops: CDR1 MNHNS, CDR2 SASEGT. For the CDR3, the DNA is TGTGCCAGCAGTGAAAACCCGGGACTAGCTGGGCTGTTTTTT. Protein: CASSENPGLAGLFF.

V is TRBV4-3 and J is TRBJ2-1; D gene unclear. Per the germline V gene, CDR1 is LGHNA and CDR2 is YSLEER. V was clipped by 1 base and J by 3 bases, with 7 bases between them. The CDR3 has 14 amino acids. The CDR3 loop is CASSQGLDYNEQFF. CDR3 nucleotides: TGCGCCAGCAGCCAAGGTCTAGACTACAATGAGCAGTTCTTC.

This chain joins TRBV6-5 and TRBJ2-2; 10 bases align to TRBD2. V was pared by 0 bases and J by 6 bases, with 4 bases of the junction left unmatched. The CDR3 totals 16 residues. Germline CDR1 and CDR2: MNHEY and SVGAGI. CDR3 residues: CASSYSYLAGAGELFF. The CDR3 nucleotides are TGTGCCAGCAGTTACTCCTATCTAGCGGGGGCCGGGGAGCTGTTTTTT.

This sequence joins TRBV27 and TRBJ2-1; D uncertain. V lost 0 bases and J 0 bases, leaving 15 bases between the germline ends. CDR1 MNHEY and CDR2 SMNVEV come from the germline V gene (reference sequence). The CDR3 sequence is 18 residues long. CDR3: CASSLSMGSPSSYNEQFF. As DNA, the CDR3 is TGTGCCAGCAGTTTATCGATGGGCTCCCCGAGCTCCTACAATGAGCAGTTCTTC.

This chain joins TRBV7-8 and TRBJ2-4, with D possibly being TRBD2 (5 bases). Trimming stripped 1 base from V and 9 bases from J, with 16 bases between. Germline CDR1 SGHVS, CDR2 FQNEAQ. The CDR3 covers 15 residues. CDR3 sequence: CASSLEAGDYFIQYF. The CDR3 DNA sequence: TGTGCCAGCAGCTTAGAAGCCGGGGATTACTTCATTCAGTACTTC.